This TCR beta chain was recorded in a study of T cell repertoires in cytomegalovirus infection. In the study overall: From public TCR beta signatures came an indication of both CMV infection and matching HLA type. General observations from the study: There were HLA-C-restricted CMV-specific TCR beta clonotypes dominating the ex vivo response.

Germline V lookup: CDR1 LGHNA, CDR2 YNFKEQ. The CDR3 is made up of 15 amino acids. The germline V and J ends were trimmed by 4 bases and 0 bases, with 10 bases remaining between them. This clonotype was seen at least ten times. The antigen is not known. TCRdb redid the calling of the reads with MiXCR, one entry per CDR3 protein. The sample contains around 530,000 distinct CDR3 sequences, more than 15% of which appear only once. The gene calls are TRBV4-2 and TRBJ2-1; no clear D. This receptor was identified in a human donor in good health (CMV status not recorded). Some clones in this sample may be carry-over from other donors' samples. Sequenced input: CD8+ T cells from PBMCs. In nucleotides, the CDR3 is TGTGCCAGCAGCCTCCCTGCGGACTCCTACAATGAGCAGTTCTTC. It encodes CASSLPADSYNEQFF.